The rows below give T cell receptor beta chains drawn from one sample of a study of blood T cell repertoires in COVID-19. Generated by immunoSEQ multiplex PCR, the TCRdb table keeps only in-frame clones and is missing some. The sample includes about 210,000 clones, 80% to 90% seen only once; the top ten take about 8%. The source material was peripheral blood. The source is a woman aged 45 to 65 with active or convalescent COVID-19. The CDR3 runs from the conserved cysteine through the conserved F or W. A D gene is named only where the DNA matches it firmly. Clone sizes are given selectively: once, few, many, or a class where the clone is expanded.

V,size,J,D,DNA,CDR3
TRBV9,.,TRBJ2-2,TRBD2,TGTGCCAGCAGCACCGGGCGGGAGGGCCGCACCGGGGAGCTGTTTTTT,CASSTGREGRTGELFF
TRBV5-5,.,TRBJ2-3,TRBD2,TGTGCCAGCAGCCCCCAGCGGGAGGTTATAGATACGCAGTATTTT,CASSPQREVIDTQYF
TRBV6-5,once,TRBJ2-1,.,TGTGCCAGCAGTTACCAAACTAGCCGGGGTAATGAGCAGTTCTTC,CASSYQTSRGNEQFF
TRBV6-5,.,TRBJ1-1,TRBD1,TGTGCCAGCAGACAGGGGAACTTGTGGAACACTGAAGCTTTCTTT,CASRQGNLWNTEAFF
TRBV24-1,.,TRBJ1-1,TRBD1,TGTGCCACCAGTGATACCTCGACAGGGGCGAACACTGAAGCTTTCTTT,CATSDTSTGANTEAFF
TRBV11-2,.,TRBJ1-2,TRBD1,TGTGCCAGCAGCCCCGGGACAGTAGGCTACACCTTC,CASSPGTVGYTF
TRBV27,.,TRBJ2-1,TRBD2,TGTGCCAGCAGTTTACTCCTAGCGGGAGGAGGGAATGAGCAGTTCTTC,CASSLLLAGGGNEQFF
TRBV7-9,many,TRBJ1-5,TRBD1,TGTGCCAGCAGCTCACAGGGGGCGGACCAGCCCCAGCATTTT,CASSSQGADQPQHF
TRBV19,.,TRBJ2-1,TRBD2,TGTGCCAGTACCCCTACGGGACTAGCGGGAGAGCAGTTCTTC,CASTPTGLAGEQFF
TRBV6-1,.,TRBJ1-1,.,TGTGCCAGCAGTAGACAGAGCCGGGCTGAAGCTTTCTTT,CASSRQSRAEAFF
TRBV19,.,TRBJ1-2,.,TGTGCCAGTAGTATCCGACAGGACGTTGGGTATGGCTACACCTTC,CASSIRQDVGYGYTF
TRBV7-8,.,TRBJ2-1,TRBD2,TGTGCCAGCAGCTTAAACCTAGCGGGGGACGAGCAGTTCTTC,CASSLNLAGDEQFF
TRBV5-1,.,TRBJ2-5,TRBD2,TGCGCCAGCAGCTTGGGCCTAGCGGGAGGCGTTAGAGAGACCCAGTACTTC,CASSLGLAGGVRETQYF
TRBV18,.,TRBJ1-5,TRBD1,TGTGCCAGCTCACCGGGACAGGAGGACAGGCCCCAGCATTTT,CASSPGQEDRPQHF
TRBV11-1,.,TRBJ1-4,TRBD1,TGTGCCAGCAGCCCCGGGACAGGGCAAAATGAAAAACTGTTTTTT,CASSPGTGQNEKLFF
TRBV6-5,few,TRBJ2-7,.,TGTGCCAGCACACAGGGCTACGAGCAGTACTTC,CASTQGYEQYF
TRBV2,once,TRBJ2-7,.,TGTGCCAGCAGTGACAGGGGTTATTCCTACGAGCAGTACTTC,CASSDRGYSYEQYF
TRBV6-2/TRBV6-3,.,TRBJ1-3,.,TGTGCCAGCAGTTACTCGACAAGTCCTGGAAACACCATATATTTT,CASSYSTSPGNTIYF
TRBV5-1,.,TRBJ1-4,TRBD1,TGCGCCAGCAGCTTGGCCGGGCAGGGGGATGAAAAACTGTTTTTT,CASSLAGQGDEKLFF
TRBV19,.,TRBJ2-2,.,TGTGCCAGTAGTCCCTCACAGAGAAGAACCACCGGGGAGCTGTTTTTT,CASSPSQRRTTGELFF
TRBV6-1,.,TRBJ1-2,.,TGTGCCAGCAGTGAGGGGCGGAGAGGCTACACCTTC,CASSEGRRGYTF
TRBV4-1,.,TRBJ2-3,TRBD1,TGCGCCAGCAGAACAGGGGGCTGGACAGATACGCAGTATTTT,CASRTGGWTDTQYF
TRBV23-1,.,TRBJ1-5,.,TGCGCCGGGGGGAAGAATCAGCCCCAGCATTTT,CAGGKNQPQHF
TRBV19,few,TRBJ1-3,.,TGTGCCAGTAGTTTTTTTCAGGGAACTGGAAACACCATATATTTT,CASSFFQGTGNTIYF
TRBV27,.,TRBJ1-1,.,TGTGCCAGCAGTTCGACGCGCCAGGGTGAAGCTTTCTTT,CASSSTRQGEAFF
TRBV27,.,TRBJ2-1,TRBD1,TGTGCCAGCAGTTTATACAGGGGAGTTAAGTTCTTC,CASSLYRGVKFF
TRBV15,.,TRBJ1-2,TRBD1,TGTGCCACCAGCAGGAGAGACAGGGTGCTTTATGGCTACACCTTC,CATSRRDRVLYGYTF